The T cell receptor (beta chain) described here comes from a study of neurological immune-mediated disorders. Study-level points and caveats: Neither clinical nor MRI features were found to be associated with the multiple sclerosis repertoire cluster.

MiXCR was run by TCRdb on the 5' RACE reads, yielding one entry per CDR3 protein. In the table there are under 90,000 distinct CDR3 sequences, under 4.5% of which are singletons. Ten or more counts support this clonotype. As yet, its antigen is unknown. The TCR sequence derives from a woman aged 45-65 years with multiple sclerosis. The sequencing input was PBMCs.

The CDR3 reads CASSHLPGEGEQYF. In nucleotides, the CDR3 is TGCGCCAGCAGCCACTTACCAGGGGAGGGCGAGCAGTACTTC. The genes are TRBV5-1 and TRBJ2-7, with a weak D call TRBD2 (7 bases). V was trimmed by 4 bases and J by 6 bases, leaving 17 bases between them. The CDR3 is 14 residues long. Germline loops: CDR1 SGHRS, CDR2 YFSETQ.